The clone carrying this T cell receptor beta chain was seen more than once but under ten times. Its specificity is not known. The source of the sample is a study of T cell repertoires in cytomegalovirus infection. TCRdb re-called the reads with MiXCR, one entry per CDR3 protein. The table has hundreds of thousands of distinct CDR3 sequences, around 30% seen once. CDR1 and CDR2 from the germline V gene are MNHNS and SASEGT. The V end was cut by 6 bases, the J end by 2 bases, with 9 bases between. The CDR3 spans 13 residues. The sample consisted of cultured PBMCs, taken from culture after CMV antigen stimulation. The chain links TRBV6-1 to TRBJ2-3, with D possibly being TRBD2 (5 bases). The sequence was collected from a human donor in good health (CMV status not recorded). Some clones in this sample may be carry-over from other donors' samples. This CDR3 reads CASRWTDTDTQYF. CDR3 DNA sequence: TGTGCCAGCAGATGGACTGACACAGATACGCAGTATTTT.